This T cell receptor beta chain was identified in a study of T-cell reconstitution after alpha-beta-depleted transplantation in children. Study-level points and caveats: Surviving recipient cells, namely T cells and thymic progenitors, were the source of high day-60 TCRbeta diversity in some patients. Several hundred expanded graft clones reportedly supplied alpha-beta T cells about two months after transplant.

TCRbeta library preparation incorporated unique molecular identifiers. From the PCR reads, TCRdb called clonotypes with MiXCR, one entry per CDR3 protein. The table lists 480,000 or so distinct CDR3 sequences, 8% to 11% of them singletons, with about 2.1% in the top ten. This clonotype was seen repeatedly, ten times or more. Antigen: not known. Germline V gives CDR1 MNHEY, CDR2 SMNVEV (reference sequence). Trimming removed 7 bases from V and 6 bases from J; junction bases left unmatched: 8. The CDR3 consists of 14 residues. The TCR originated in a child aged 2-15 years with inherited bone marrow failure, due to receive a stem cell transplant. The chain carries TRBV27 and TRBJ2-7; 11 nucleotides match TRBD1. Sequenced material: PBMCs, taken before TCRalphabeta/CD19-depleted stem cell transplant. The CDR3 sequence is CASTSGQGVFEQYF. For the CDR3, the DNA is TGTGCCAGCACCTCGGGACAGGGGGTTTTCGAGCAGTACTTC.